This T cell receptor beta chain was recovered during a study of shared clonotypes between healthy human individuals. Clones were sequenced by immunoSEQ multiplex PCR, and TCRdb holds only the in-frame ones, with some missing. The sample yields 1,500,000 or so clones, roughly 96% seen once. The CDR3 totals 16 residues. Germline CDR1 SGHTA, CDR2 FQGNSA. V lost 0 bases and J lost 0, with 9 bases in between. Sequencing was performed on naive CD4+ T cells sorted from blood. The subset is: CD45RA+ positively selected. The chain combines TRBV7-2 with TRBJ1-3; D is ambiguous. The clonotype originates from a man aged 25 to 40 in good health. Written as DNA, the CDR3 is TGTGCCAGCAGCTTAGCGGGAGATATCTCTGGAAACACCATATATTTT. Its translation: CASSLAGDISGNTIYF.